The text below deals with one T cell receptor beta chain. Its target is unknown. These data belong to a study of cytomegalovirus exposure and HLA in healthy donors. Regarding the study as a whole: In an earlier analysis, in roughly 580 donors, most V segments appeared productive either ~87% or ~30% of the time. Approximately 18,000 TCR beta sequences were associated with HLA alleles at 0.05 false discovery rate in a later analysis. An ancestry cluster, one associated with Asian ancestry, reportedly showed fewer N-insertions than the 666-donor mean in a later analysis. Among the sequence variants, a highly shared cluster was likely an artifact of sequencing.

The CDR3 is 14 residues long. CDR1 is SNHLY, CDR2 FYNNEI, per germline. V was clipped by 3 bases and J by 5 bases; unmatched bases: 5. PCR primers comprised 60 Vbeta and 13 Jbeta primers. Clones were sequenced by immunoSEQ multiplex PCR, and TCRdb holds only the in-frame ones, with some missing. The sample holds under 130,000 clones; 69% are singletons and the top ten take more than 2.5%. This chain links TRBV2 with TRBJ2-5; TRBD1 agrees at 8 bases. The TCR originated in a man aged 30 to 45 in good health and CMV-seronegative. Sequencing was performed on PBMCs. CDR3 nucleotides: TGTGCCAGCAGTGATAGACAGGGGCAGGAGACCCAGTACTTC. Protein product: CASSDRQGQETQYF.